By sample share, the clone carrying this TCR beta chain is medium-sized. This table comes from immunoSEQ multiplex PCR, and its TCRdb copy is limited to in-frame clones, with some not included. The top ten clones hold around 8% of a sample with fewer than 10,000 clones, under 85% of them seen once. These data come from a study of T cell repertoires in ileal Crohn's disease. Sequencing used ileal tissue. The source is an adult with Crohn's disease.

The CDR3: CASSSLSSGNTIYF. CDR3 sequence (DNA): TGTGCCAGCAGTTCCCTGAGCTCTGGAAACACCATATATTTT. The chain carries TRBV2 and TRBJ1-3, with D unresolved. The length of the CDR3 is 14 residues. From germline, CDR1 is SNHLY and CDR2 FYNNEI. V was pared by 5 bases and J by 0 bases, with 8 bases between.